This T cell receptor (beta chain) stems from a study of blood T cell repertoires in COVID-19 (dated by TCRdb to about 2020). Describing the broader study: Samples covering the acute and convalescent phases of COVID-19 were provided by collaborators in the United States, Italy and Spain. Sample metadata almost always included a de-identified subject ID, COVID-19 status, age in years and sex. The prospective study material was composed of cDNA or gDNA derived from T cells, B-cell-depleted T cells, or PBMCs. Deeply sampled blood TCRbeta repertoires from subjects exposed to, actively infected with, or recovered from COVID-19 were included in the dataset. Where available, HLA class I and class II types were obtained from metadata supplied by the sample provider rather than from assay-based typing. Samples were obtained from the ongoing ImmuneRACE study (first 160 participants) and from some 1,200 subjects provided by 6 global collaborators. The repertoires were made available in a free public database intended to serve as a resource for research on the immune response to SARS-CoV-2. What the work shows at the level of the full study, not this receptor alone: How much clinical and demographic metadata was included differed by source and by participant, and the metadata was provided uncurated.

Each collaborating institution followed its own protocols to collect whole blood in K2EDTA tubes. Collaborator samples were shipped for TCRbeta analysis as frozen whole blood, isolated PBMCs, or DNA extracted from either sample type. Worth noting for this clone: Its antigen specificity is not known. No much larger clonotype is one base removed from it; base qualities were not supplied.

TCRbeta CDR3 regions were amplified from genomic DNA using the immunoSEQ Assay, a bias-controlled multiplex PCR. On the study's bioinformatics: The number of nucleated cells in each sample was estimated from the amplification of reference gene primers within the assay. To quantify the absolute abundance of each unique TCRbeta CDR3 rearrangement, sequence reads were collapsed and filtered. For each sample, productive Simpson clonality was calculated as the square root of Simpson's diversity index over productive rearrangements. TCRdb holds this immuneACCESS table with in-frame rearrangements only. Some clones are missing; in checked studies, unresolved V genes explain under half, and the rest has no known cause. V, J and clone size were drawn from that table, and D and trimming were deduced from the DNA. The sample table holds more than 200,000 clones, of which about 91% were seen once. The ten largest clones capture over 1.2% of the sample.

Relative to germline, V is 6 bases shorter and J is 5 bases shorter, with 16 bases between their ends. From the cysteine up to the phenylalanine, the CDR3 has a length of 15 residues. Solely the CDR3 DNA is kept, with 45 bases framed from the first base. CDR1 and CDR2, per the germline V gene, are MNHEY and SVGEGT. Recombination joined TRBV6-2 or TRBV6-3 with TRBJ2-2; matching of 6 bases hints at TRBD1 as the D gene. This TCR was recovered from an elderly man with acute or convalescent COVID-19. Sequences were obtained from peripheral blood. The CDR3 in this case is CASSRDRLGTGELFF. The nucleotide sequence is given as TGTGCCAGCAGCCGTGACAGGTTAGGAACCGGGGAGCTGTTTTTT.